This TCR beta chain is from a study of monozygotic twins with inflammatory bowel disease. Germline V CDR1 and CDR2: DFQATT, SNEGSKA (reference sequence). This CDR3 is built from 15 residues. An amount of roughly 3,500 ng of total RNA was used for each TCR library. Using eight separate reactions per sample, the authors generated cDNA. TCRdb reprocessed the 5' RACE reads and keeps a single row for each CDR3 protein, giving no DNA. The record lists about 210,000 distinct CDR3 sequences, of which the ten most abundant hold approximately 1.5%. A word on this clonotype: What it binds is unknown.

Study results and caveats: Concordant and discordant twins showed no difference in repertoire similarity, possibly from limited power.

This clonotype originated in a human donor with ulcerative colitis or Crohn's disease, or a healthy co-twin of an affected twin (not recorded which). The specimen sequenced was blood. The chain couples TRBV20-1 to TRBJ2-3; the TRBD1 assignment by TCRdb is unverifiable without DNA. The CDR3 reads CSAKTPGTVGDTQYF.